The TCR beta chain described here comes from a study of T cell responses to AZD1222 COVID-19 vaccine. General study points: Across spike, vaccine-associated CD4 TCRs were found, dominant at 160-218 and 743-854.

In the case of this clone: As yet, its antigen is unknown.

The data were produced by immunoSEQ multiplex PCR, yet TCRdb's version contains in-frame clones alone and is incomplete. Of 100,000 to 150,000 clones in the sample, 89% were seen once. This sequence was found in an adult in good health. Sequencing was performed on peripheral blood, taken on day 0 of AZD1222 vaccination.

The CDR3 region is CASSLGGGTNEKLFF. CDR3 bases: TGTGCCAGCAGTTTAGGTGGGGGAACTAATGAAAAACTGTTTTTT. The chain uses TRBV6-5 and TRBJ1-4; TRBD1 is a possible D gene (5 bases). Germline V gives CDR1 MNHEY, CDR2 SVGAGI. The CDR3 spans 15 residues. V dropped 4 bases and J dropped 1 base, with 10 bases sitting between them.